This T cell receptor beta chain emerged from a study of cytomegalovirus exposure and HLA in healthy donors (dated by TCRdb to 2017 to 2019). Broadly, across the study: The roughly 670 repertoires of the first cohort and the approximately 130 validation repertoires were produced on the same platform, according to a later analysis. To predict cytomegalovirus infection status, the study combined high-throughput TCR immunosequencing, statistical association of individual TCRs with disease status, and machine learning. The study aimed to test whether cataloging public T cell receptors could reveal signatures of past pathogen exposure. A separate validation cohort of some 130 different subjects was used in addition to the roughly 700-subject first cohort. General conclusions and limits of the study: According to the authors, the approach could potentially be generalized to other disease states and immunological phenotypes. In both the original and validation cohorts, the classifier was reported to diagnose cytomegalovirus status with high specificity and sensitivity. In a later analysis, TCRs clustered in the first cohort were found to also tend to co-occur in the roughly 130 validation repertoires, with 90% to 95% of cluster scores above 0. A later analysis lacked HLA typing for the validation cohort, so it scored co-occurrence in that cohort across all 110 or so repertoires. In vitro tests confirmed that a few of the cytomegalovirus-associated TCR beta chains recognize cytomegalovirus antigens. Across donors, most TCR sequences were observed very rarely, whereas some public TCRs were present in many individuals. A total of around 150 TCR beta chains were listed by the study as associated with cytomegalovirus.

Library preparation used the immunoSEQ multiplex PCR assay. Per the original workflow: A statistical classification framework was built to diagnose cytomegalovirus status from the catalog of TCR beta chain sequences. Imported from immuneACCESS, the table was reduced by TCRdb to in-frame sequences with V and J called. These copies leave out some clones; in studies compared against another copy, an unresolved V gene accounts for under half, and the cause of the remainder is not known. Clonal size and the V and J genes are those of that table, whereas D and trimming came from the DNA. The sample includes 66,000 or so clones, with approximately 97% observed a single time. 1.5% to 2% of the sample lies in the top ten. Concerning this clone: What antigen it recognizes has not been identified. It has no much larger one-base neighbor in the sample; base qualities were not kept.

The germline V gene (reference sequence) yields GTSNPN for CDR1 and SVGIG for CDR2. The junction shows trimming of 2 bases on V and 8 bases on J, and the gene matches do not reach 8 bases of it. The CDR3 starts with the cysteine, ends with the phenylalanine, and has 14 residues. Only the CDR3 DNA stays, 42 bases, in frame from base 1. The donors were included in the validation cohort of approximately 130 subjects, a group kept apart from the 666-subject first cohort. The source of this sequence is a woman aged 18-30 years in good health and CMV-seropositive. Sequencing was performed on PBMCs. The sequence is built from TRBV30 and TRBJ2-1; 8 of the junction bases match TRBD1. CDR3 region: CAWSIGQGDDEQFF. The DNA is as follows: TGTGCCTGGAGTATAGGACAGGGAGACGATGAGCAGTTCTTC.